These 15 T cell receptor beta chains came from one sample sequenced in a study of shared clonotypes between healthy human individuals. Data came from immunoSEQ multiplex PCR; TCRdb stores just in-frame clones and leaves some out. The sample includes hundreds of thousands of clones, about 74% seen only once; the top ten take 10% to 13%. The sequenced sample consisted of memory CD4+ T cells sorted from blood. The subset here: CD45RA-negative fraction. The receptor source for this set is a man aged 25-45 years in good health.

The CDR3, as DNA: TGTGCCATCGAAGGGACTAGCGAGGATGAGCAGTTCTTC. Translated, it gives CAIEGTSEDEQFF. The V and J genes are TRBV10-3 and TRBJ2-1, with 10 bases matching TRBD2. The J segment lost 8 bases and the V segment lost 8 bases, leaving 6 bases of the junction unmatched. CDR3 size: 13 residues. The germline V gene has CDR1 ENHRY and CDR2 SYGVKD.

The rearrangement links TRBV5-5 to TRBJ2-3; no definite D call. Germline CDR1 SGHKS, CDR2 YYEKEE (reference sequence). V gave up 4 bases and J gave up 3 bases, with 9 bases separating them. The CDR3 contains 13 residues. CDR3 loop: CASSHSSTDTQYF. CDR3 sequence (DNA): TGTGCCAGCAGCCACAGTTCGACAGATACGCAGTATTTT. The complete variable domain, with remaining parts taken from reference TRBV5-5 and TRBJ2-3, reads DAGVTQSPTHLIKTRGQQVTLRCSPISGHKSVSWYQQVLGQGPQFIFQYYEKEERGRGNFPDRFSARQFPNYSSELNVNALLLGDSALYLCASSHSSTDTQYFGPGTRLTVL.

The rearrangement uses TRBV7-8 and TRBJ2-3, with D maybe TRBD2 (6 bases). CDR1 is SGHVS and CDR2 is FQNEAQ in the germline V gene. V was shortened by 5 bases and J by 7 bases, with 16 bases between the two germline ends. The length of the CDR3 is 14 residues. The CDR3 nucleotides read TGTGCCAGCAGCCTAGGGGTAGCGGAAAATACGCAGTATTTT. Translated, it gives CASSLGVAENTQYF.

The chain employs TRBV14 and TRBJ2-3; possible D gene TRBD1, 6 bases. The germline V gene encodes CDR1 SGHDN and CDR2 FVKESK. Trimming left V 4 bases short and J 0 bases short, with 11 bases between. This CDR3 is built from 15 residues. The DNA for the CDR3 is TGTGCCAGCAGCCCCAAACAGGGAAGCACAGATACGCAGTATTTT. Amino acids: CASSPKQGSTDTQYF.

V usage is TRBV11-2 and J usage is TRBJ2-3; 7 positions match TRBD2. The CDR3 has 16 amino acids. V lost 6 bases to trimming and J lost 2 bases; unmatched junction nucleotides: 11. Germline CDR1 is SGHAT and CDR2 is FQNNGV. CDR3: CASSRRPGTTTDTQYF. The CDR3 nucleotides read TGTGCCAGCAGTCGCCGGCCCGGGACTACCACAGATACGCAGTATTTT.

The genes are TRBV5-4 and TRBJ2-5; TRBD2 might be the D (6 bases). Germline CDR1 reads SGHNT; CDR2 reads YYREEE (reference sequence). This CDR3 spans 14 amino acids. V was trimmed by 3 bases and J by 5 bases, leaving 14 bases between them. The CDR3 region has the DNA TGTGCCAGCAGCTCCGACAGCCGGGGGGAGACCCAGTACTTC. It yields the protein CASSSDSRGETQYF.

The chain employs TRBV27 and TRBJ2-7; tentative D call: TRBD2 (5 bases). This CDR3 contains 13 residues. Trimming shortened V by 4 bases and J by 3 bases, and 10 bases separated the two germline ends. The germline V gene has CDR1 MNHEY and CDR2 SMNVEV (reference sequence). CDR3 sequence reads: CASSSGLGYEQYF. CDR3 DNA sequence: TGTGCCAGCAGTTCTGGACTGGGCTACGAGCAGTACTTC.

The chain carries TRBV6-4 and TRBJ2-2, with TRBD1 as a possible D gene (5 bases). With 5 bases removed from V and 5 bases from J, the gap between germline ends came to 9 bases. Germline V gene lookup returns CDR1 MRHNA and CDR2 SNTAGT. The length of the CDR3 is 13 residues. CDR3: CASSPQGTGELFF. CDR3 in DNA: TGTGCCAGCAGTCCCCAGGGTACCGGGGAGCTGTTTTTT.

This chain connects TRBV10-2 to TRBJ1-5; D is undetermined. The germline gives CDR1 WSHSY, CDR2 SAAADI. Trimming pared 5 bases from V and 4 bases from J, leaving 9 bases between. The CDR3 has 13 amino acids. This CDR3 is CASSQGQNQPQHF. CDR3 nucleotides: TGCGCCAGCAGTCAAGGGCAAAATCAGCCCCAGCATTTT.

CDR3 residues: CASSQAWGYGNTIYF. CDR3 nucleotide sequence: TGCGCCAGCAGCCAAGCCTGGGGGTATGGAAACACCATATATTTT. V gene TRBV4-3 combines with J gene TRBJ1-3; TRBD1 is a possible D gene (5 bases). The V gene lost 1 base and the J gene lost 3 bases, with 10 bases spanning the gap. Germline lookup yields CDR1 LGHNA and CDR2 YSLEER. There are 15 residues in the CDR3.

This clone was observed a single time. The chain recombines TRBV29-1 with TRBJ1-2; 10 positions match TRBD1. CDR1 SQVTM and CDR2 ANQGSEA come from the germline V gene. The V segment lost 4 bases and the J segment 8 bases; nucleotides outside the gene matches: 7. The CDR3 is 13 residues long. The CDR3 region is CSVGGQGTEGYTF. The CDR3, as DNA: TGCAGCGTTGGGGGACAGGGGACGGAAGGCTACACCTTC.

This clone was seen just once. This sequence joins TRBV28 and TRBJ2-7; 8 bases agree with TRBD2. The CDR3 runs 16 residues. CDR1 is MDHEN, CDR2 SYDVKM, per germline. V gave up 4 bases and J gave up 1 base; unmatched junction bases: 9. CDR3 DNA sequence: TGTGCCAGCAGTTCTCGAAGCGGGAGCCTTTCCTACGAGCAGTACTTC. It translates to CASSSRSGSLSYEQYF. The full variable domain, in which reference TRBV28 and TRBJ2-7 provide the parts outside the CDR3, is DVKVTQSSRYLVKRTGEKVFLECVQDMDHENMFWYRQDPGLGLRLIYFSYDVKMKEKGDIPEGYSVSREKKERFSLILESASTNQTSMYLCASSSRSGSLSYEQYFGPGTRLTVT.

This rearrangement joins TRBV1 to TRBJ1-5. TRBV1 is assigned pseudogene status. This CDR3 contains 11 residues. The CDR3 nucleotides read TGCACCAGCAGCAAATCAGAGGCCCAGCATTTT. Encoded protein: CTSSKSEAQHF.

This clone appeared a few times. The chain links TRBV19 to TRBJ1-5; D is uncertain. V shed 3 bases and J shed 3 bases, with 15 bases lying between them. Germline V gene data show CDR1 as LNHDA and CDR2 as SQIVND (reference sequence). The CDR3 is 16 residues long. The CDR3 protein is CASSIGPSRTNQPQHF. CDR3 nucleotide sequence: TGTGCCAGTAGTATTGGCCCCTCACGAACCAATCAGCCCCAGCATTTT.

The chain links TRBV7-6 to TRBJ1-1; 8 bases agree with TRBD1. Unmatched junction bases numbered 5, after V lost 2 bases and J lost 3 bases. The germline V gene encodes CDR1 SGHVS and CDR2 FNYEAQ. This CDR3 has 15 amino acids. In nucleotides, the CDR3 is TGTGCCAGCAGCTTATCGCAGACAGGGGACACTGAAGCTTTCTTT. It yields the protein CASSLSQTGDTEAFF.